Below are 14 T cell receptor beta chains sequenced from a single sample in a study of OX40 agonist ivuxolimab in advanced cancers. The table came from immunoSEQ multiplex PCR; TCRdb's copy has only in-frame clones and leaves some out. The table records about 89,000 clones, about 92% of them present only once. Sequences were derived from CD4+ or CD8+ T cells sorted from blood, sampled in a trial of the OX40 agonist ivuxolimab. All receptors come from an adult with an advanced solid tumor such as melanoma, head and neck, liver or kidney cancer.

J is TRBJ2-7 and V is TRBV6-1; D unclear. CDR1 and CDR2 from the germline V gene are MNHNS and SASEGT. The CDR3 has 13 amino acids. V was clipped by 2 bases and J by 0 bases, with 5 bases between them. The CDR3 coding sequence is TGTGCCAGCAGTGAACACAGCTCCTACGAGCAGTACGTC. It translates to CASSEHSSYEQYV.

The chain employs TRBV18 and TRBJ2-6; no reliable D call. The CDR3 sequence is 15 residues long. Per the germline V gene, CDR1 is KGHSH and CDR2 is LQKENI. Trimming shortened V by 1 base and J by 2 bases, and 6 bases separated the two germline ends. CDR3 sequence (DNA): TGTGCCAGCTCACCACTGGGGACTGGGGCCAACGTCCTGACTTTC. Amino acids: CASSPLGTGANVLTF.

This chain joins TRBV6-5 and TRBJ2-7, with TRBD2 matching over 10 bases. The germline V gene has CDR1 MNHEY and CDR2 SVGAGI. This CDR3 spans 13 amino acids. The V segment lost 5 bases and the J segment 10 bases; nucleotides outside the gene matches: 8. As DNA, the CDR3 is TGTGCCAGCAGTGCCCAGCGGGAGGGGGTACAGTACGTC. Encoded protein: CASSAQREGVQYV.

This chain connects TRBV19 to TRBJ1-5, with D unresolved. CDR3 size: 17 residues. Trimming cost V 5 bases and J 0 bases, with 17 bases left between them. From germline, CDR1 is LNHDA and CDR2 SQIVND (reference sequence). CDR3: CASSFYALGYSNQPQHF. The CDR3 DNA reads as TGTGCCAGTAGTTTTTACGCCTTAGGATATAGCAATCAGCCCCAGCATTTT.

This chain joins TRBV5-4 and TRBJ1-1; 8 bases align to TRBD1. The CDR3 spans 14 residues. CDR1 is SGHNT, CDR2 YYREEE, per germline (reference sequence). After removal of 2 bases from V and 1 base from J, the junction contained 1 base not matched to a gene. As DNA, the CDR3 is TGTGCCAGCAGCTTAGACAGGGGGAACACTGAAGCTTTCTTT. Translating gives CASSLDRGNTEAFF.

This clone was observed once. The V and J genes are TRBV28 and TRBJ2-3, with a tentative D call TRBD1 (5 bases). With 7 bases removed from V and 2 bases from J, the gap between germline ends came to 22 bases. Germline V gene lookup returns CDR1 MDHEN and CDR2 SYDVKM. CDR3 length: 17 residues. This CDR3 reads CASKRGGSVRSTDTQYF. The CDR3, as DNA: TGTGCCAGCAAAAGGGGCGGATCCGTACGTTCCACAGATACGCAGTATTTT.

The chain couples TRBV5-4 to TRBJ1-5; D gene ambiguous. The CDR3 totals 15 residues. Germline loops: CDR1 SGHNT, CDR2 YYREEE (reference sequence). The V end lost 4 bases, the J end lost 0 bases, and 11 bases lay between the germline ends. For the CDR3, the DNA is TGTGCCAGCAGCCCAGGACCCTCTAGCAATCAGCCCCAGCATTTT. As protein: CASSPGPSSNQPQHF.

This clone was seen once. V gene TRBV9 combines with J gene TRBJ1-2; D may be TRBD1 (6 bases). Looked up from germline, CDR1 is SGDLS and CDR2 is YYNGEE. V was clipped by 4 bases and J by 8 bases, with 18 bases between them. The CDR3 has 14 residues. CDR3 sequence: CASSLRRQGSGYTF. Written as DNA, the CDR3 is TGTGCCAGCAGCCTCCGGAGGCAGGGGAGCGGCTACACCTTC.

The rearrangement joins TRBV7-2 to TRBJ2-7; D remains ambiguous. Germline V gives CDR1 SGHTA, CDR2 FQGNSA. V was clipped by 0 bases and J by 2 bases, with 2 bases between them. The CDR3 has 12 amino acids. CDR3 nucleotide sequence: TGTGCCAGCAGCTTAGCGGCCTACGAGCAGTACTTC. Its protein is CASSLAAYEQYF.

This sequence joins TRBV30 and TRBJ1-5; 9 nucleotides agree with TRBD1. The CDR3 length is 14 residues. V trimming: 2 bases; J trimming: 9 bases; junction bases outside the gene matches: 8. Germline loops: CDR1 GTSNPN, CDR2 SVGIG (reference sequence). DNA of the CDR3: TGTGCCTGGAGTCTTCTGGGACAGGGTATGCCCCAGCATTTT. Its translation: CAWSLLGQGMPQHF. The variable domain in full, completed from reference TRBV30 and TRBJ1-5, reads SQTIHQWPATLVQPVGSPLSLECTVEGTSNPNLYWYRQAAGRGLQLLFYSVGIGQISSEVPQNLSASRPQDRQFILSSKKLLLSDSGFYLCAWSLLGQGMPQHFGDGTRLSIL.

This chain links TRBV5-1 with TRBJ1-3, with D perhaps TRBD1 (6 bases). The CDR3 loop spans 16 amino acids. V was shortened by 0 bases and J by 0 bases, with 10 bases between the two germline ends. Looked up from germline, CDR1 is SGHRS and CDR2 is YFSETQ. The CDR3 loop is CASSLGTVLSGNTIYF. The CDR3 DNA follows: TGCGCCAGCAGCTTGGGGACAGTCCTCTCTGGAAACACCATATATTTT.

The chain recombines TRBV7-6 with TRBJ1-2, with D unclear. CDR1 and CDR2 (germline): SGHVS, FNYEAQ. Deletions cut 0 bases from V and 7 bases from J, with 9 bases between. The CDR3 loop spans 13 amino acids. CDR3 bases: TGTGCCAGCAGCTTAGCGCATGGAACTGGCTACACCTTC. Its translation: CASSLAHGTGYTF.

Of note for this clone: This specimen includes other DNA sequences encoding the same CDR3. This sequence joins TRBV19 and TRBJ1-5; a possible D gene is TRBD1 (5 bases). From germline, CDR1 is LNHDA and CDR2 SQIVND (reference sequence). The V end lost 4 bases, the J end lost 7 bases, and 8 bases lay between the germline ends. This CDR3 is built from 12 residues. The CDR3 loop reads CASSRGRQPQHF. The CDR3 nucleotides read TGTGCCAGTAGTAGGGGCCGACAGCCCCAGCATTTT. The entire variable domain, with the rest obtained from reference TRBV19 and TRBJ1-5, is as follows: DGGITQSPKYLFRKEGQNVTLSCEQNLNHDAMYWYRQDPGQGLRLIYYSQIVNDFQKGDIAEGYSVSREKKESFPLTVTSAQKNPTAFYLCASSRGRQPQHFGDGTRLSIL.

The CDR3 is CASSDRTGINQPQHF. The CDR3 DNA is TGTGCCAGCAGTGACCGGACAGGCATCAATCAGCCCCAGCATTTT. The V gene is TRBV27, the J gene TRBJ1-5; TRBD1 agrees at 7 bases. The CDR3 is 15 residues long. Germline CDR1 is MNHEY and CDR2 is SMNVEV (reference sequence). V shed 5 bases, J shed 3 bases, and the junction held 7 bases outside the gene matches.